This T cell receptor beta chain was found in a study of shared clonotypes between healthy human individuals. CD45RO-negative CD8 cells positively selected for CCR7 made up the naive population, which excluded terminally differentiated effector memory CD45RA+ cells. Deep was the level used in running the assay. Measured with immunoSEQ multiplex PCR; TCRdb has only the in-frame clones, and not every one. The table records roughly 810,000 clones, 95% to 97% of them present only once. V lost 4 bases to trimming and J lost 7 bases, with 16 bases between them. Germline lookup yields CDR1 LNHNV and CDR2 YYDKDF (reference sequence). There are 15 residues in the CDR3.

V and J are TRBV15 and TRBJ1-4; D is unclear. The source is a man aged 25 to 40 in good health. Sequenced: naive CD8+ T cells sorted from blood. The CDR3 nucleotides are TGTGCCACCAGCATTTCAAGGGCATTAACTGAAAAACTGTTTTTT. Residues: CATSISRALTEKLFF.